The entry that follows covers one TCR beta chain sequence. Its antigen is still unknown. 5'-RACE, quantitative and with molecular barcodes, yielded the TCR beta libraries. TCRdb called the 5' RACE reads again in MiXCR, with one record for every CDR3 protein. This table has 400,000 to 450,000 distinct CDR3 sequences, roughly 15% appearing once. These data are taken from a study of CD8 T cells in ankylosing spondylitis. Study observations and caveats: As reported, disease-linked clones showed significant enrichment in matched ankylosing spondylitis synovial fluid. Apparently characteristic of ankylosing spondylitis blood was a TCR beta motif (roughly 8 highly homologous variants). Some motif variants had been reported before (in reactive arthritis synovial fluid and blood).

The germline V and J ends were trimmed by 8 bases and 2 bases, with 9 bases remaining between them. The CDR3 runs 12 residues. Germline CDR1 is MNHNS and CDR2 is SASEGT. What was sequenced was blood, either unsorted or a sorted T cell fraction (not recorded which). The chain combines TRBV6-1 with TRBJ2-5; TRBD2 is a possible D gene (5 bases). This sequence was found in a male donor with ankylosing spondylitis. This CDR3 is CASADWQETQYF. In DNA, the CDR3 is TGTGCCAGCGCGGACTGGCAAGAGACCCAGTACTTC.